These 7 T cell receptor gamma chains came from one sample sequenced in a study of γδ T cells in repeated Plasmodium falciparum infection. Gammadelta T cells were flow-sorted from PBMC into Vgamma9/Vdelta2+ and Vdelta2-negative populations for bulk analysis. TCRdb called clones from the multiplex PCR reads again using CATT. The sample has roughly 24,000 gamma-chain clones; roughly 3.1% are singletons. The sample consisted of gamma-delta T cells from blood. These receptors were taken from a pool of human donors (malaria-infected and uninfected, not separated).

At least ten counts were recorded for this clone. The TCRdb record carries a much larger clone's protein, which differs from this DNA's translation at residue 6; a read error is the likely cause, and the protein listed here is the DNA translation. The chain joins TRGV4 to TRGJ1 or TRGJ2. Matching the DNA to germline supplied the J gene, which TCRdb does not give. V shed 2 bases, J shed 6 bases, and the junction held 7 bases outside the gene matches. CDR1 and CDR2 from the germline V gene are EGSTGY and YDSYTSSV. The CDR3 spans 13 residues. CDR3 loop: CATWDERCYKKLF. The CDR3 bases are TGTGCCACCTGGGATGAGCGGTGTTATAAGAAACTCTTT.

In the case of this clone: For this DNA, TCRdb reports the protein of a much larger clone, which diverges at residue 15, most likely from a read error; the protein presented here is translated directly from the DNA. The rearrangement joins TRGV9 to TRGJP. TCRdb records no J gene; here it was assigned by comparing the DNA to germline. Germline CDR1 reads GITISATS; CDR2 reads ISYDGTV (reference sequence). This CDR3 is 18 amino acids long. The CDR3 DNA reads TGTGCCTTGTGGGAGGTGCGGAGAGGAGAGTTGGGCAAAAAAAGCAAGGTATTT. The encoded protein is CALWEVRRGELGKKSKVF.

This chain connects TRGV2 to TRGJP2. The J gene comes from matching the DNA to germline here; TCRdb lacks it. This CDR3 region has 13 residues. CDR1 is EGSNGY, CDR2 YDSYNSKV, per germline. V trimming: 8 bases; J trimming: 5 bases; junction bases outside the gene matches: 8. The CDR3 region is CATFRLSDWIKTF. For the CDR3, the DNA is TGTGCCACCTTTCGATTAAGTGATTGGATCAAGACGTTT.

In this sample, this clone turned up many times. The protein in TCRdb stems from a much larger clone and differs at residue 7 from this DNA's translation, likely a read error; here the protein is translated from the DNA. The genes are TRGV9 and TRGJ1 or TRGJ2. Germline matching of the DNA provided the J gene here, since TCRdb leaves it blank. CDR1 is GITISATS and CDR2 is ISYDGTV in the germline V gene (reference sequence). The CDR3 runs 12 residues. The CDR3 sequence is CALWSNCYKKLF. The CDR3, as DNA: TGTGCCTTGTGGTCGAATTGTTATAAGAAACTCTTT.

As regards this clone: A far larger clone is only one base removed, so a read error is likely. The J gene has no call, while the V gene is TRGV8. Germline values: CDR1 VENAVY, CDR2 YDSYNSRV. The CDR3 runs 11 residues. The CDR3, as DNA: TGTGCCACCTGGGATACGAGGAAGAAACTCTTC. Translation: CATWDTRKKLF.

About this clone itself: A far larger clone is off by one base, so a read error is likely. Distinct nucleotide sequences in the sample also encode this CDR3. The rearrangement uses TRGV9 and TRGJP. The J gene is not listed in TCRdb, so it was assigned here from a DNA match to germline. This CDR3 has 17 residues. Germline V gene sequence: CDR1 GITISATS, CDR2 ISYDGTV (reference sequence). In DNA form, the CDR3 reads TGTGCCCTGTGGGAGGTTACGCAAGAGTTGGGCAAAAAAATCAAGGTATTT. Its protein product is CALWEVTQELGKKIKVF.

This clone was observed many times. The protein in TCRdb stems from a much larger clone and differs at residue 4 from this DNA's translation, likely a read error; here the protein is translated from the DNA. The rearrangement joins TRGV9 to TRGJ1 or TRGJ2. Germline loops: CDR1 GITISATS, CDR2 ISYDGTV (reference sequence). The CDR3 has 11 residues. Trimming at V came to 9 bases and at J to 7 bases, leaving 9 bases not matched to a gene. In DNA, the CDR3 is TGTGCCTTGCGGGTCCGGTATAAGAAACTCTTT. Its protein is CALRVRYKKLF.